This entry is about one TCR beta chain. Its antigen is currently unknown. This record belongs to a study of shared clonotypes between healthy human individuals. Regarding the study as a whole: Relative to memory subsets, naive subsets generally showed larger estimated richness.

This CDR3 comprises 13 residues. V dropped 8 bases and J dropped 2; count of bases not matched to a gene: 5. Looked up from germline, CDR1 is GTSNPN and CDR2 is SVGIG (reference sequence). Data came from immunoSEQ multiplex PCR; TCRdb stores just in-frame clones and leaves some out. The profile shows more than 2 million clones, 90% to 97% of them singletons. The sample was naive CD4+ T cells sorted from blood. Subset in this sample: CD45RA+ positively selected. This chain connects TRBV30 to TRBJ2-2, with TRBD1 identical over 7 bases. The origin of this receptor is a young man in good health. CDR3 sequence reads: CAKLGGNTGELFF. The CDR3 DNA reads TGTGCCAAGCTAGGGGGCAACACCGGGGAGCTGTTTTTT.